There are many counts of the clone carrying this T cell receptor (beta chain). This entry is derived from a study of cytomegalovirus exposure and HLA in healthy donors. V was clipped by 6 bases and J by 6 bases; unmatched bases: 7. In germline, CDR1 is MNHNY, CDR2 SVGAGI (reference sequence). CDR3 length: 13 residues. Primers for the PCR totalled 60 Vbeta and 13 Jbeta. Assay: immunoSEQ multiplex PCR; the TCRdb copy retains only in-frame clones and omits some. The table lists about 78,000 clones, roughly 80% of them singletons. The V and J genes are TRBV6-6 and TRBJ2-7; TRBD1 matches at 8 bases. Sequencing was done on a sample of PBMCs. The receptor comes from a man in his fifties in good health and CMV-seropositive. Written as DNA, the CDR3 is TGTGCCAGCAGATACGGACAGGGAGGCGAGCAGTACTTC. This sequence encodes CASRYGQGGEQYF.